The rows below give T cell receptor beta chains drawn from one sample of a study of cytomegalovirus exposure and HLA in healthy donors. Some clones are missing from TCRdb's copy, which holds only in-frame ones; the method was immunoSEQ multiplex PCR. The data hold fewer than 150,000 clones, with 60% to 80% observed a single time. Sequencing used PBMCs. All receptors derive from a young woman in good health and CMV-seronegative. CDR3s include the opening cysteine and the closing phenylalanine or tryptophan. Fields, in order: clone size, J gene, D gene, V gene, CDR3 protein, CDR3 DNA. A D gene is named only where the DNA matches it firmly. Clone size, where shown, is once, few, many, or a class for clones that have expanded.

- | TRBJ1-2 | - | TRBV5-1 | CASSLSGGDGYTF | TGCGCCAGCAGCTTGTCGGGTGGTGATGGCTACACCTTC
- | TRBJ2-5 | - | TRBV10-2 | CASSGRVGGTQYF | TGCGCCAGCAGTGGTAGGGTCGGAGGGACCCAGTACTTC
few | TRBJ2-7 | - | TRBV5-1 | CASSDTDSPEQYF | TGCGCCAGCAGTGACACTGACAGTCCCGAGCAGTACTTC
- | TRBJ2-3 | TRBD1 | TRBV4-1 | CASSLLSTGRDTQYF | TGCGCCAGCAGCCTGCTATCGACAGGGCGAGATACGCAGTATTTT
- | TRBJ1-1 | - | TRBV9 | CASSGGGAATEAFF | TGTGCCAGCAGCGGGGGAGGGGCGGCCACTGAAGCTTTCTTT
- | TRBJ2-6 | TRBD1 | TRBV7-2 | CASSLVFWTGGSGANVLTF | TGTGCCAGCAGCTTAGTTTTTTGGACAGGGGGTTCTGGGGCCAACGTCCTGACTTTC
- | TRBJ2-7 | - | TRBV6-6 | CASSKTGYEQYF | TGTGCCAGCAGTAAGACAGGATACGAGCAGTACTTC
- | TRBJ2-5 | - | TRBV12-2 | CASRFPTSPGETQYF | TGTGCAAGTCGCTTCCCGACTAGCCCCGGGGAGACCCAGTACTTC
few | TRBJ1-1 | - | TRBV28 | CASTKYTEAFF | TGTGCCAGCACCAAATACACTGAAGCTTTCTTT
few | TRBJ1-6 | - | TRBV4-1 | CASSQGTDNSPLHF | TGCGCCAGCAGCCAAGGGACAGATAATTCACCCCTCCACTTT
- | TRBJ2-5 | - | TRBV7-9 | CASSSTTSQETQYF | TGTGCCAGCAGCTCAACGACTTCCCAAGAGACCCAGTACTTC
- | TRBJ2-5 | - | TRBV2 | CASSKDYSTGGTQYF | TGTGCCAGCAGTAAGGACTATTCTACAGGAGGGACCCAGTACTTC
- | TRBJ1-5 | - | TRBV30 | CAWSARGDQPQHF | TGTGCCTGGAGTGCAAGGGGTGACCAGCCCCAGCATTTT
- | TRBJ2-7 | - | TRBV29-1 | CSVEDRDKYEQYF | TGCAGCGTTGAAGACCGGGACAAATACGAGCAGTACTTC
- | TRBJ1-5 | - | TRBV6-1 | CASSARSLGGSNQPQHF | TGTGCCAGCAGTGCCCGTTCGTTGGGGGGTAGCAATCAGCCCCAGCATTTT
once | TRBJ2-2 | TRBD1 | TRBV7-3 | CASSLNAGGGELFF | TGTGCCAGCAGCTTAAACGCAGGGGGTGGGGAGCTGTTTTTT
- | TRBJ2-2 | TRBD1 | TRBV2 | CASSAGTARTGELFF | TGTGCCAGCAGTGCCGGGACAGCCAGGACCGGGGAGCTGTTTTTT
- | TRBJ2-3 | TRBD2 | TRBV10-3 | CAISASSGSTDTQYF | TGTGCCATCAGTGCCTCTAGCGGGAGCACAGATACGCAGTATTTT
- | TRBJ1-5 | TRBD1 | TRBV11-2 | CASSLNTGGNQPQHF | TGTGCCAGCAGCTTAAATACAGGGGGGAATCAGCCCCAGCATTTT
- | TRBJ1-6 | - | TRBV4-1 | CASSQESSGTRFFSPLHF | TGCGCCAGCAGCCAAGAGTCCTCCGGGACACGATTTTTCTCACCCCTCCACTTT
once | TRBJ2-5 | - | TRBV18 | CASSPYTTQETQYF | TGTGCCAGCTCACCATACACTACCCAAGAGACCCAGTACTTC
few | TRBJ2-1 | TRBD2 | TRBV29-1 | CSALGLAGGNEQFF | TGCAGCGCCTTAGGACTAGCGGGAGGCAATGAGCAGTTCTTC
once | TRBJ1-5 | TRBD1 | TRBV5-4 | CASSSTGVRQPQHF | TGTGCCAGCAGCTCCACAGGGGTGCGGCAGCCCCAGCATTTT
- | TRBJ1-1 | - | TRBV7-9 | CASSLVITWTVNTEAFF | TGTGCCAGCAGCTTAGTGATCACGTGGACAGTGAACACTGAAGCTTTCTTT
- | TRBJ2-7 | TRBD2 | TRBV5-6 | CASSLVPGGSYEQYF | TGTGCCAGCAGCTTGGTGCCGGGGGGGTCCTACGAGCAGTACTTC
- | TRBJ2-2 | TRBD2 | TRBV19 | CASRREALGELFF | TGTGCCAGTAGGCGGGAGGCCTTGGGGGAGCTGTTTTTT
- | TRBJ2-5 | - | TRBV29-1 | CSVEVGRGQETQYF | TGCAGCGTTGAAGTCGGGAGGGGGCAGGAGACCCAGTACTTC
- | TRBJ2-5 | TRBD2 | TRBV5-4 | CASSLGTSGRLYQETQYF | TGTGCCAGCAGCTTGGGGACTAGCGGGAGGTTGTACCAAGAGACCCAGTACTTC
- | TRBJ2-5 | TRBD2 | TRBV19 | CASSGGTSGEGAQYF | TGTGCCAGTAGTGGAGGGACTAGCGGGGAAGGGGCCCAGTACTTC
- | TRBJ2-5 | - | TRBV2 | CASSEALGAQETQYF | TGTGCCAGCAGTGAAGCGCTGGGGGCACAAGAGACCCAGTACTTC
- | TRBJ1-2 | - | TRBV19 | CASSIYGQNYGYTF | TGTGCCAGTAGTATATACGGACAGAACTATGGCTACACCTTC
- | TRBJ1-4 | TRBD1 | TRBV28 | CASSLSGTEGEKLFF | TGTGCCAGCAGTTTGTCCGGGACAGAAGGGGAAAAACTGTTTTTT
few | TRBJ2-1 | TRBD1 | TRBV5-1 | CASSLAPGQGYNEQFF | TGCGCCAGCAGCTTGGCCCCGGGACAGGGGTACAATGAGCAGTTCTTC
- | TRBJ1-4 | TRBD1 | TRBV5-1 | CASSLGAGGMANEKLFF | TGCGCCAGCAGCTTGGGGGCAGGGGGCATGGCTAATGAAAAACTGTTTTTT
- | TRBJ2-2 | - | TRBV10-1 | CASQRDLAGELFF | TGCGCCAGCCAGAGGGATCTCGCCGGGGAGCTGTTTTTT